This T cell receptor beta chain came from a study of blood T cell repertoires in COVID-19. The CDR3 extends over 12 amino acids. Trimming left V 5 bases short and J 2 bases short, with 7 bases between. Germline V gene lookup returns CDR1 SGHNT and CDR2 YENEEA. Profiled with immunoSEQ multiplex PCR; TCRdb holds only in-frame clones, not every one. The repertoire holds 37,000 or so clones, with approximately 80% as singletons. The chain uses TRBV11-3 and TRBJ2-7, with unresolved D. The sequence derives from a human donor in a cohort sampled during active COVID-19. Sequencing was carried out using peripheral blood. The CDR3 DNA sequence: TGTGCCAGCAGCGGCACCGCCTACGAGCAGTACTTC. Its translation is CASSGTAYEQYF.